This T cell receptor beta chain was identified in a study of blood T cell repertoires in COVID-19. Trimming pared 6 bases from V and 2 bases from J, leaving 7 bases between. CDR1 is SNHLY and CDR2 is FYNNEI in the germline V gene. This CDR3 is 13 amino acids long. Repertoires were generated with immunoSEQ multiplex PCR, while TCRdb's copy carries only in-frame clones and drops some. The table shows around 300,000 clones, with about four fifths occurring only once. The source material was peripheral blood. The rearrangement joins TRBV2 to TRBJ2-2; maybe TRBD2 (6 bases). This TCR was sampled from a woman between 50 and 59 years old who had recovered from COVID-19. The CDR3 is CASRLANTGELFF. The CDR3 coding sequence is TGTGCCAGCAGACTAGCCAACACCGGGGAGCTGTTTTTT.